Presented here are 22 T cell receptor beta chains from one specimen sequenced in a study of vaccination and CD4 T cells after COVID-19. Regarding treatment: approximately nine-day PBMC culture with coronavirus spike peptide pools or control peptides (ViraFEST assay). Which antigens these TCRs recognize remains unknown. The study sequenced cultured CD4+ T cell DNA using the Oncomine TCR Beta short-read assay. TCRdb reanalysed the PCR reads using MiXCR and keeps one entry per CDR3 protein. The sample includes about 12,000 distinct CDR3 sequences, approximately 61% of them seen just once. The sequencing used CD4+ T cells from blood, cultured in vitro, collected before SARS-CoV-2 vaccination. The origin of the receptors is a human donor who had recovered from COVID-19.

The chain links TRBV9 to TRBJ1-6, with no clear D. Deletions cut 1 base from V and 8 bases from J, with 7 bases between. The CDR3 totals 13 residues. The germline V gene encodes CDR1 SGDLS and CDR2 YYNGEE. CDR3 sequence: CASSVLDDSPLHF. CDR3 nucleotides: TGTGCCAGCAGCGTACTGGACGATTCACCCCTCCACTTT.

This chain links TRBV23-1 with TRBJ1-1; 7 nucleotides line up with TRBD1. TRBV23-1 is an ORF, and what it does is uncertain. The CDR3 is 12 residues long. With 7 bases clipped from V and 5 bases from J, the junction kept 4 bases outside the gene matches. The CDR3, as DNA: TGCGCCAGCATAATACAGGGGACTGAAGCTTTCTTT. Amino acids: CASIIQGTEAFF.

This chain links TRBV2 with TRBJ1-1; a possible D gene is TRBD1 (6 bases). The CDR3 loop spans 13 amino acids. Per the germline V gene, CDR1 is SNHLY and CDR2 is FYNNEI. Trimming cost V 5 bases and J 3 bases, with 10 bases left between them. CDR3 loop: CASSIHRDTEAFF. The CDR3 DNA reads TGTGCCAGCAGTATTCACAGGGACACTGAAGCTTTCTTT.

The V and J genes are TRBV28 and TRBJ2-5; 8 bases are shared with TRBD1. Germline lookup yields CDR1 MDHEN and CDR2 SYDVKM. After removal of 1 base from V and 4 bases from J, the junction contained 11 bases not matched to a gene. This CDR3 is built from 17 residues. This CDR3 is CASSLSGRGLERETQYF. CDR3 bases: TGTGCCAGCAGTTTATCTGGCAGGGGGCTGGAGCGAGAGACCCAGTACTTC.

The CDR3 region has the DNA TGTGCCACCAGCGCCCAATTGAACACTGAAGCTTTCTTT. It is translated as CATSAQLNTEAFF. The chain joins TRBV15 to TRBJ1-1; D call uncertain. Trimming stripped 5 bases from V and 0 bases from J, with 7 bases between. There are 13 residues in the CDR3. Germline V gene sequence: CDR1 LNHNV, CDR2 YYDKDF (reference sequence).

The CDR3 spells CASSEAGHSNQPQHF. CDR3 in DNA: TGTGCCAGCAGTGAAGCGGGACATAGCAATCAGCCCCAGCATTTT. The chain couples TRBV6-1 to TRBJ1-5; D is perhaps TRBD1 (6 bases). This CDR3 region has 15 residues. V gave up 0 bases and J gave up 0 bases, with 6 bases separating them. Germline CDR1 and CDR2: MNHNS and SASEGT.

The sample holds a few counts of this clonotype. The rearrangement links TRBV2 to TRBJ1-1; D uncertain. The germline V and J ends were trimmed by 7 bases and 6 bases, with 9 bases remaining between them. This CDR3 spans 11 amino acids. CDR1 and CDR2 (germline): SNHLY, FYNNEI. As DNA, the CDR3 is TGTGCCAGCACTCTGGGCGCTGAAGCTTTCTTT. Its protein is CASTLGAEAFF.

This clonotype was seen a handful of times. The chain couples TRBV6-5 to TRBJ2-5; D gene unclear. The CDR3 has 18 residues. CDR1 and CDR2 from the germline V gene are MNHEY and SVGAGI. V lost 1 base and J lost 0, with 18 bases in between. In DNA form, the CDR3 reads TGTGCCAGCAGTTACTTAATTTCGCCAGGATCGTACCAAGAGACCCAGTACTTC. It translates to CASSYLISPGSYQETQYF.

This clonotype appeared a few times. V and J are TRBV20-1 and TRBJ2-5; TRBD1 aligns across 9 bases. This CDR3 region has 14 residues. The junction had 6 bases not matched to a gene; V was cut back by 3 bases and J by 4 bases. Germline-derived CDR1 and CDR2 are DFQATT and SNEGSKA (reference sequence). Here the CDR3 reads CSARTGGSSETQYF. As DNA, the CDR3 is TGCAGTGCTAGGACAGGGGGAAGTTCAGAGACCCAGTACTTC.

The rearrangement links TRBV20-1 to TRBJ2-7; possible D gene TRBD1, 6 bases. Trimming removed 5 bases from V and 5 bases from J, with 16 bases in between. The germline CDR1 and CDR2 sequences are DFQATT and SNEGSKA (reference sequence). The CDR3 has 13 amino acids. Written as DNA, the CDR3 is TGCAGTGCTGGGGGCAGCGAAGGGCACGAGCAGTACTTC. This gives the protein CSAGGSEGHEQYF.

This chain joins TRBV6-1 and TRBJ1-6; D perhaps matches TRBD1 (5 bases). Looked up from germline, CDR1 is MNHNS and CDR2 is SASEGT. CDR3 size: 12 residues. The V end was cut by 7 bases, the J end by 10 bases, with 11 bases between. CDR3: CASMNGDSPLHF. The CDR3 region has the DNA TGTGCCAGCATGAATGGGGACTCACCCCTCCACTTT.

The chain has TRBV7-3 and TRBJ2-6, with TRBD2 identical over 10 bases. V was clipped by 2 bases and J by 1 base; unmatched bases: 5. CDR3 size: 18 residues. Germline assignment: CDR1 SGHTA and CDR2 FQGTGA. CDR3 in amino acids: CASSLGLAGASGANVLTF. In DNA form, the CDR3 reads TGTGCCAGCAGCTTAGGGCTAGCGGGGGCTTCTGGGGCCAACGTCCTGACTTTC.

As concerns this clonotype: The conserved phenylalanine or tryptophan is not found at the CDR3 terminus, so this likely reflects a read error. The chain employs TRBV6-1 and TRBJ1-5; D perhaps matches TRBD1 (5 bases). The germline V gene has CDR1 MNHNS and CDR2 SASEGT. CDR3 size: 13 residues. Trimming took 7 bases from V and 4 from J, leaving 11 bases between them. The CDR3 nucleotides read TGTGCCAGCACCAAGGGGTGGAATCAGCCCCAGCATTCT. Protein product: CASTKGWNQPQHS.

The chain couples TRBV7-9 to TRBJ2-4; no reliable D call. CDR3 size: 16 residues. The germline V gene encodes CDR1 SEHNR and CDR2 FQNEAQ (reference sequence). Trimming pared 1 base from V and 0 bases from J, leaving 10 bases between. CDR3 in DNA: TGTGCCAGCAGCTTAGGAGAAGAACTAGCCAAAAACATTCAGTACTTC. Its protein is CASSLGEELAKNIQYF. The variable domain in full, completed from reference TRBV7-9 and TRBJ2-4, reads DTGVSQNPRHKITKRGQNVTFRCDPISEHNRLYWYRQTLGQGPEFLTYFQNEAQLEKSRLLSDRFSAERPKGSFSTLEIQRTEQGDSAMYLCASSLGEELAKNIQYFGAGTRLSVL.

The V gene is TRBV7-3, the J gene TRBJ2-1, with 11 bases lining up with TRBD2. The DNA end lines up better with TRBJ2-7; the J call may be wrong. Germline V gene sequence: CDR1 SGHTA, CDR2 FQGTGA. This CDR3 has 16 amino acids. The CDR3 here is CASSLGPTSGSYEQYF. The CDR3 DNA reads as TGTGCCAGCAGCTTAGGTCCTACTAGCGGGAGTTACGAGCAGTACTTC.

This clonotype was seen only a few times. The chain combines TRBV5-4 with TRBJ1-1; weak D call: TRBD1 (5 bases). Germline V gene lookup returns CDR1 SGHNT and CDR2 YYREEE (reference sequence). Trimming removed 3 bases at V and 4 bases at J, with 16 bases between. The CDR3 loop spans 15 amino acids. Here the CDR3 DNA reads TGTGCCAGCAGCTGGGCCGGACAAGTGGGCACTGAAGCTTTCTTT. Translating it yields CASSWAGQVGTEAFF.

The CDR3 DNA reads TGCAGTGCTAGCCTTCAGGGGGTGCGCGAGCAGTACTTC. It encodes CSASLQGVREQYF. This chain connects TRBV20-1 to TRBJ2-7; 7 positions match TRBD1. The CDR3 consists of 13 residues. The junction had 8 bases not matched to a gene; V was cut back by 3 bases and J by 6 bases. Looked up from germline, CDR1 is DFQATT and CDR2 is SNEGSKA (reference sequence).

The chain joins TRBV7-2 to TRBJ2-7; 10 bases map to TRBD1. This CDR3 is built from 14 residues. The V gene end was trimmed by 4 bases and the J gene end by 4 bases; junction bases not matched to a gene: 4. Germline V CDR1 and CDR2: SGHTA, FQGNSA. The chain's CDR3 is CASSSRTGGYEQYF. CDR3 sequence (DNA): TGTGCCAGCAGCTCGCGGACAGGGGGGTACGAGCAGTACTTC.

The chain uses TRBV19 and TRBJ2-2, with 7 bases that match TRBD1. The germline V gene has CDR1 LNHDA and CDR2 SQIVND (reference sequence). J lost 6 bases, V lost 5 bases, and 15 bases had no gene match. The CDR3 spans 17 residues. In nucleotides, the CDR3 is TGTGCCAGTAGTCCACCGACAGGGCCCCTTGTCTCCGGGGAGCTGTTTTTT. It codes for CASSPPTGPLVSGELFF.

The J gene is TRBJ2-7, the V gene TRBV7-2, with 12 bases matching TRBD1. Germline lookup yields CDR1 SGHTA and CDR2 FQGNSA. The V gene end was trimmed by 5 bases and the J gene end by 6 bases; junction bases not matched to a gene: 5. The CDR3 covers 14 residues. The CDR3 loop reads CASSTGTGGLEQYF. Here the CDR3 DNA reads TGTGCCAGCAGCACCGGGACAGGGGGCCTCGAGCAGTACTTC. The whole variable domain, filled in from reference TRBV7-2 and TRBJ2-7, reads GAGVSQSPSNKVTEKGKDVELRCDPISGHTALYWYRQSLGQGLEFLIYFQGNSAPDKSGLPSDRFSAERTGGSVSTLTIQRTQQEDSAVYLCASSTGTGGLEQYFGPGTRLTVT.

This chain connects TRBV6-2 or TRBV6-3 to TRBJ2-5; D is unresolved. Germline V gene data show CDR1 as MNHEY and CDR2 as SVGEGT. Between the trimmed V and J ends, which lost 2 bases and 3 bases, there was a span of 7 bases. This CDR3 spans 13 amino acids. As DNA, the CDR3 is TGTGCCAGCAGTTACCCGCGTAAAGAGACCCAGTACTTC. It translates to CASSYPRKETQYF.

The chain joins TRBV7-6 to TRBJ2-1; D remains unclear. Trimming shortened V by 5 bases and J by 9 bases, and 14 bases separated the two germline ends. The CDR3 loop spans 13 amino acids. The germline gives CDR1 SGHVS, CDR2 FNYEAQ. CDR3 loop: CASSPLGVGEQFF. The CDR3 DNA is TGTGCCAGCAGCCCCCTGGGTGTCGGTGAGCAGTTCTTC.